This T cell receptor (beta chain) was documented in a study of blood T cell repertoires in COVID-19. Across the study: Sites across the United States, Italy and Spain contributed samples from acute and convalescent COVID-19.

Clones were sequenced by immunoSEQ multiplex PCR, and TCRdb holds only the in-frame ones, with some missing. The table shows under 200,000 clones, with over 60% occurring only once. J lost 4 bases, V lost 4 bases, and 9 bases had no gene match. From germline, CDR1 is MNHEY and CDR2 SVGAGI. The CDR3 is 16 residues long. The J gene is TRBJ2-2, the V gene TRBV6-5; 7 bases match TRBD1. This TCR came from a man aged 55 to 70 with acute or convalescent COVID-19. Sequences were obtained from peripheral blood. In DNA form, the CDR3 reads TGTGCCAGCAGTTCCTGGACAGGTTATCTCACCGGGGAGCTGTTTTTT. Protein sequence: CASSSWTGYLTGELFF.